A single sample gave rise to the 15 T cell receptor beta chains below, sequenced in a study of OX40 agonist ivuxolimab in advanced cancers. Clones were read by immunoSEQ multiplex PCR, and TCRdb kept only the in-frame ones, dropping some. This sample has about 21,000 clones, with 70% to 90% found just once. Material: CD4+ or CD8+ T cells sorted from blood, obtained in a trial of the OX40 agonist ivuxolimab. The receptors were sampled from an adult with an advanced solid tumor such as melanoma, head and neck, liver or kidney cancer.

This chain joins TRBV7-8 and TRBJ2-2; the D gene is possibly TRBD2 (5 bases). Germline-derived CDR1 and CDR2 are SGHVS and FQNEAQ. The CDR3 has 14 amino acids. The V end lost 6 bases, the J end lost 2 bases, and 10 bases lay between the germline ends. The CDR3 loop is CASRKDSNTGELFF. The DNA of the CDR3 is TGTGCCAGCAGAAAGGACTCAAACACCGGGGAGCTGTTTTTT.

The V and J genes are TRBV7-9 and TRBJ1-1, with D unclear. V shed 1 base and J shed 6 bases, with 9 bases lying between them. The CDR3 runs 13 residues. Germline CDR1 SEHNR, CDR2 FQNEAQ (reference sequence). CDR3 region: CASSLEVRAEAFF. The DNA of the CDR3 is TGTGCCAGCAGCTTAGAGGTTAGGGCTGAAGCTTTCTTT.

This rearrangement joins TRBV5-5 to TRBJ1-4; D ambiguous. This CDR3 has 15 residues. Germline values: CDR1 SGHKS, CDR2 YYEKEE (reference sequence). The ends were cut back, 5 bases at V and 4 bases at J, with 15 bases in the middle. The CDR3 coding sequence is TGTGCCAGCAGTCTGACCTCGGGCTATAATGAAAAACTGTTTTTT. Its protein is CASSLTSGYNEKLFF.

CDR3: CASSGQGARGETQYF. CDR3 DNA sequence: TGTGCCAGCAGCGGACAGGGGGCGCGGGGGGAGACCCAGTACTTC. This sequence joins TRBV9 and TRBJ2-5; 10 bases line up with TRBD1. This CDR3 has 15 amino acids. V was clipped by 3 bases and J by 5 bases; unmatched bases: 7. The germline V gene encodes CDR1 SGDLS and CDR2 YYNGEE.

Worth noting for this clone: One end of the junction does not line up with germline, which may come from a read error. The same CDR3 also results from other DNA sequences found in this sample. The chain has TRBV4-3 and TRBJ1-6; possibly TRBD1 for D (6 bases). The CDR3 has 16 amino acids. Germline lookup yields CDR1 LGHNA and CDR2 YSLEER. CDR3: CASSQDHRVTNSPLHF. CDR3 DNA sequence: TGCGCCAGCAGTCAAGACCACAGGGTTACTAATTCACCCCTCCACTTT.

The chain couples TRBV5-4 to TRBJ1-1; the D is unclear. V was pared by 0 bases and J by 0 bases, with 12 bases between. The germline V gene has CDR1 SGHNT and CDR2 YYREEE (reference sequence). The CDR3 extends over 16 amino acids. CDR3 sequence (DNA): TGTGCCAGCAGCTTGGGGTCCGGCGGAGTGAACACTGAAGCTTTCTTT. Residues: CASSLGSGGVNTEAFF. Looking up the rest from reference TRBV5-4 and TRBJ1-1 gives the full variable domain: ETGVTQSPTHLIKTRGQQVTLRCSSQSGHNTVSWYQQALGQGPQFIFQYYREEENGRGNFPPRFSGLQFPNYSSELNVNALELDDSALYLCASSLGSGGVNTEAFFGQGTRLTVV.

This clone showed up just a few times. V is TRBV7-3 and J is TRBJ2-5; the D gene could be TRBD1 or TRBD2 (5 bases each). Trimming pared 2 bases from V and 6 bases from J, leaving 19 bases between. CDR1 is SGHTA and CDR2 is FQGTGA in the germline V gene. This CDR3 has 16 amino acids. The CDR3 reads CASSLGGLGLGKTQYF. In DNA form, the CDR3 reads TGTGCCAGCAGCTTAGGGGGATTGGGATTAGGAAAGACCCAGTACTTC.

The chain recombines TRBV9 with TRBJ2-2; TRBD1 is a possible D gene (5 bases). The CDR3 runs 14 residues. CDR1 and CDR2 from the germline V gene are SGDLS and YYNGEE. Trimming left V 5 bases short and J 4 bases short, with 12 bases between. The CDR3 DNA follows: TGTGCCAGCAGTGGGTTAAGGGGCACCGGGGAGCTGTTTTTT. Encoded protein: CASSGLRGTGELFF.

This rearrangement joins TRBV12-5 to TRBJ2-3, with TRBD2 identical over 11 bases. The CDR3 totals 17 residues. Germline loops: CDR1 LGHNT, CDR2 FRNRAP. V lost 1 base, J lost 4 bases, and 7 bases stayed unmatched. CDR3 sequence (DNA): TGTGCTAGTGGTTTGGCGGCTGCTAGCGGGGGGCCAGATACGCAGTATTTT. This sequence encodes CASGLAAASGGPDTQYF.

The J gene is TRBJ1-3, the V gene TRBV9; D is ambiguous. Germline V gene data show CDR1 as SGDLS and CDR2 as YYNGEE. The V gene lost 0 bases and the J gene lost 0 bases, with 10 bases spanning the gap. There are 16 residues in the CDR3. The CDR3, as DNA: TGTGCCAGCAGCGTAGGTAGGCGGCACTCTGGAAACACCATATATTTT. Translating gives CASSVGRRHSGNTIYF.

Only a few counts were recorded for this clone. The CDR3 nucleotides read TGTGCCAGTACGAGGGGCTCAGGGGGGACCGGGGAGCTGTTTTTT. Its translation: CASTRGSGGTGELFF. The chain couples TRBV19 to TRBJ2-2, with D maybe TRBD1 (7 bases). Trimming cost V 7 bases and J 5 bases, with 17 bases left between them. The CDR3 extends over 15 amino acids. Germline V CDR1 and CDR2: LNHDA, SQIVND (reference sequence).

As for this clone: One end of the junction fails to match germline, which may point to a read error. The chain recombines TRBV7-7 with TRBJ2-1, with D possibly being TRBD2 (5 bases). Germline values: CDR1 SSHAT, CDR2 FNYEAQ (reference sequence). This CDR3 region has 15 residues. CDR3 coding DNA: TGTGCTAGCAGCGCGCGGACTGACCCTGTGGACGAGCAGTTCTTC. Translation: CASSARTDPVDEQFF.

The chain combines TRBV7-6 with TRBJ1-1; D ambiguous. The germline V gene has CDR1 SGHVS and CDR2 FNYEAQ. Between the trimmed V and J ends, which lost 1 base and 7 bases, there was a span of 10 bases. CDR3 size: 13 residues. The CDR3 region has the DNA TGTGCCAGCAGCTTAGGAGACGGCCTTGAAGCTTTCTTT. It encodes CASSLGDGLEAFF.

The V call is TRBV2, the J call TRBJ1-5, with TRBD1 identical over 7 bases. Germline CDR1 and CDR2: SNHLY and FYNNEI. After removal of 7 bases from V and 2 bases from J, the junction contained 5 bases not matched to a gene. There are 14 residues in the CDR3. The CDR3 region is CASKLDRGNQPQHF. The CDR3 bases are TGTGCCAGCAAACTAGACAGGGGCAATCAGCCCCAGCATTTT.

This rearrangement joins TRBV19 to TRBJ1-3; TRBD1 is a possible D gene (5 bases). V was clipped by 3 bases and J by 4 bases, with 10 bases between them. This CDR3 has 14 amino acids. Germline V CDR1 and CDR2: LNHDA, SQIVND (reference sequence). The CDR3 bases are TGTGCCAGTAGTATTTCAGGGCCAGGAAACACCATATATTTT. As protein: CASSISGPGNTIYF.